The entry below gives a single T cell receptor beta chain sequence along with its context. This clonotype was picked up many times. There is no known antigen for this receptor. No clone much larger than this one lies a single base away; base qualities are absent. The time point tag for this specimen amounts to: pre-sensitization, week 0. The sample's treatment or condition label, decoded: therapeutic diphenylcyclopropenone sensitization with weekly scalp DPC. Total RNA was extracted from unfractionated whole blood that had been collected in Tempus Blood RNA tubes. Blood at each patch-test visit was drawn before the patch test was applied. Eligible patients were aged 18 to 70, diagnosed with alopecia, deemed suitable for DPC therapy, and excluded if pregnant. The CDR1 and CDR2 encoded by the germline V gene (reference sequence) are MNHEY and SMNVEV. Inclusive of the bounding cysteine and phenylalanine, the CDR3 is 16 residues long. Only the CDR3 part of the read is kept: 48 bases, read in frame from the first base. The V and J ends are trimmed by 5 bases and 0 bases, leaving 15 bases between them.

To prepare the library, RACE was applied. Sequencing was carried out with a NextSeq 500. During library preparation, unique molecular identifiers were attached to individual cDNA molecules so that TCRs could be counted quantitatively and reproducibly. Under the source paper's analysis protocol: Samples had a median of about 96,000 TCRs, with a range from about 23,224 to 700,000. The Decombinator software suite was used to annotate the V, J and CDR3 of the TCR reads. To make PS versus PT1 abundance plots, every sample was subsampled to the same number of TCRs (28,000). TCRs were defined as expanded if absent before sensitization and observed at least eight times at the 2-week time point. The public reads were quality trimmed at Q25 with fastp and then assembled into clones with MiXCR by TCRdb, keeping productive beta chains. Rows with one shared CDR3 protein collapse into an entry with the most common genes and DNA. These V and J calls originate from TCRdb's pipeline instead of the authors' own analysis. For this sample the table gives tens of thousands of distinct CDR3 sequences, of which about 9.4% were detected only once. Of the sample, 25% to 35% falls within the top ten clones.

The data derive from a study of human T cells and chemical hapten exposure (dated by TCRdb to the early 2020s). About the study as a whole: For sensitization, 2% DPC in acetone was applied to an approximately 2 cm by approximately 2 cm area of upper inner arm skin. Weekly therapeutic DPC doses were additionally applied to the scalp of patients throughout the roughly 23-week study period. Patch testing on the upper back used Finn chambers containing 0.01% DPC, with scoring done after 6 days according to International Contact Dermatitis Research Group standards. Most of the patients in the cohort were female, and the cohort covered alopecia areata with under or over 50% scalp involvement, alopecia totalis and alopecia universalis. Libraries were pooled for sequencing, and variation in per-sample TCR yields was attributed mainly to small differences in library volumes within the pool. This study followed changes in the peripheral blood TCR repertoire in vivo during primary and secondary sensitization of alopecia patients to the hapten diphenylcyclopropenone (DPC). Patient blood was sampled pre-sensitization (week 0) and at 2, 6 and about 24 weeks after DPC sensitization. Roughly 30 alopecia patients provided blood for TCR sequencing at one to four time points (pre-sensitization, 2, 6 and 24 weeks). Each blood RNA sample was used to sequence both TCR alpha and TCR beta chains.

Results the study describes overall, beyond this receptor: DPC sensitization did not change the number of TCRs with a frequency above 1 in 1000, and there was no evidence of changes in global repertoire structure. Because all patients had alopecia, a presumed autoimmune disease, the immune response of the patients might differ from that of healthy individuals. A positive correlation was found between the number of PT1 expanded TCRs and patch test score, with significance reached at thresholds 8, 16 and 32 but not 4. Significantly more large CDR3 similarity clusters were formed by expanded TCRs than by pre-sensitization or healthy control sets, consistent with antigen-driven responses. Repeated subsampling changed both the strength of the expansion versus patch-test correlation and the threshold at which that correlation became significant.

Sequenced material: whole blood, taken in connection with sensitization to the hapten diphenylcyclopropenone (DPC). The source of this sequence is a man over 45 with alopecia areata. Some clones in this sample may be carry-over from other donors' samples. The receptor chain draws on TRBV27 and TRBJ2-3; the best D guess is TRBD1, with 6 bases matching. CDR3 reads: CASSPREGGSTDTQYF. The DNA is as follows: TGTGCCAGCAGTCCAAGGGAAGGGGGTAGCACAGATACGCAGTATTTT.